The entry that follows covers one TCR beta chain sequence. This sample is part of a study of glioma-infiltrating T cells. This CDR3 is 14 amino acids long. V was pared by 0 bases and J by 1 base, with 6 bases between. CDR1 and CDR2 from the germline V gene are SGHRS and YFSETQ. Amplification of TCR alpha and beta CDR3 regions from RNA used iRepertoire nested multiplex PCR. Input was about 85-400 ng of tissue mRNA or PBMC total RNA. TCRdb processed the multiplex PCR reads anew with MiXCR; each CDR3 protein has one entry. Of approximately 190,000 distinct CDR3 sequences in the sample, more than 25% were seen once.

The chain employs TRBV5-1 and TRBJ2-3; no clear D gene. The sequence derives from a human donor with low-grade glioma or glioblastoma, undergoing nonglioma brain surgery, or in good health (not recorded which). What was sequenced was glioma tissue, nonneoplastic brain tissue, or PBMCs (not recorded which). The CDR3 coding sequence is TGCGCCAGCAGCTTGGACGGTCGCACAGATACGCAGTATTTT. This codes for CASSLDGRTDTQYF.